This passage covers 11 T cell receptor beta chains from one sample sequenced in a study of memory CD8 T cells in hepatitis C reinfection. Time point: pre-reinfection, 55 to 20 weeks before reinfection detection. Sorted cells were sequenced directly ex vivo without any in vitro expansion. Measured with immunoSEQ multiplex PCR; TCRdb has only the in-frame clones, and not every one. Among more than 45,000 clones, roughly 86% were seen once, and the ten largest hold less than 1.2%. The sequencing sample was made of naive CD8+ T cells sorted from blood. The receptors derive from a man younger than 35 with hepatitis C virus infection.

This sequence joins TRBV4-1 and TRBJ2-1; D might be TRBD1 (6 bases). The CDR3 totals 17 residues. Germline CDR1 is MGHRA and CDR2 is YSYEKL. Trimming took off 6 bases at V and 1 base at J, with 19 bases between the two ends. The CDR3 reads CASRPLAGRGSYNEQFF. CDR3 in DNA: TGCGCCAGCAGGCCCCTGGCGGGCAGGGGATCCTACAATGAGCAGTTCTTC.

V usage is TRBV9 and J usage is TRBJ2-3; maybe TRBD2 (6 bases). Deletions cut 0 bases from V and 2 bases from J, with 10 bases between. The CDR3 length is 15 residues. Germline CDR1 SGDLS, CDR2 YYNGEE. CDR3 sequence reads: CASSVEGDFTDTQYF. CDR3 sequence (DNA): TGTGCCAGCAGCGTAGAAGGGGACTTCACAGATACGCAGTATTTT.

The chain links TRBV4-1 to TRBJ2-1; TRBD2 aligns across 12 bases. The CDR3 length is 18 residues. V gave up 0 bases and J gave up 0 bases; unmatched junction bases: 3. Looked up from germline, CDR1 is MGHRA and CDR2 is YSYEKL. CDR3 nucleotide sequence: TGCGCCAGCAGCCAAGAGCAGACTAGCGGGAGCTCCTACAATGAGCAGTTCTTC. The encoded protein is CASSQEQTSGSSYNEQFF.

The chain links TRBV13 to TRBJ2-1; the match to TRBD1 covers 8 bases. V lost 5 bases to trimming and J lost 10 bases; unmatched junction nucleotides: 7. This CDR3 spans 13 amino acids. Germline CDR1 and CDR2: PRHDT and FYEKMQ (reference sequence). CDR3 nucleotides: TGTGCCAGCAGCCCAGACAGGGGACCCGAGCAGTTCTTC. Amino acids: CASSPDRGPEQFF.

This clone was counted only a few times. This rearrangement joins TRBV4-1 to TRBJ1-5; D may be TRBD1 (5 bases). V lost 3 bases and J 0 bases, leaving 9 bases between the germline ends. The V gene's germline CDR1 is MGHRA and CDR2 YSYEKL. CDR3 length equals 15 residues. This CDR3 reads CASSQGLHSNQPQHF. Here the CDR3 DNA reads TGCGCCAGCAGCCAGGGGCTTCATAGCAATCAGCCCCAGCATTTT.

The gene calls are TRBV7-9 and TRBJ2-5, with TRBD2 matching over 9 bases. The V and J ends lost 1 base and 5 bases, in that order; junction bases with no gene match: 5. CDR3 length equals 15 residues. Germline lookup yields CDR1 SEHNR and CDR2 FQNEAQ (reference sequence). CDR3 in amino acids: CASSLVVAGVETQYF. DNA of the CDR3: TGTGCCAGCAGCTTAGTGGTAGCGGGAGTGGAGACCCAGTACTTC.

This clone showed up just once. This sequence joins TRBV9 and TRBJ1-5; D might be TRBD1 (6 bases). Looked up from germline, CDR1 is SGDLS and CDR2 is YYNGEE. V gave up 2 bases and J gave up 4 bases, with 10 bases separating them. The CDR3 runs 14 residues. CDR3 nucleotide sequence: TGTGCCAGCAGCGTTGATGGACAGAATCAGCCCCAGCATTTT. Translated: CASSVDGQNQPQHF.

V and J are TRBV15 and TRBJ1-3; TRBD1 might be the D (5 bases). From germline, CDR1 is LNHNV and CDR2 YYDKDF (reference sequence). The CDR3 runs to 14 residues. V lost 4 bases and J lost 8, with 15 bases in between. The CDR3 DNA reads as TGTGCCACCAGCACCCCGACCCCAGGGTACACCATATATTTT. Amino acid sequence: CATSTPTPGYTIYF.

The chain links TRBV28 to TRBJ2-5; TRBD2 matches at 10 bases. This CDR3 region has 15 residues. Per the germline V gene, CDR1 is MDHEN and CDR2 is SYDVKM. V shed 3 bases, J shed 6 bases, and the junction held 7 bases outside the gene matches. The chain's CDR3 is CASSFEAGGEKTQYF. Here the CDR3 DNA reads TGTGCCAGCAGTTTTGAAGCGGGAGGGGAAAAGACCCAGTACTTC.

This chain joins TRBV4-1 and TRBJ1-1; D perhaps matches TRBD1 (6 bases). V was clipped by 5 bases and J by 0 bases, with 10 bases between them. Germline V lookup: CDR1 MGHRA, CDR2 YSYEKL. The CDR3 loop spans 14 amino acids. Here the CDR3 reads CASSLGGLNTEAFF. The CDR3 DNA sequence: TGCGCCAGCAGCTTAGGGGGTCTGAACACTGAAGCTTTCTTT.

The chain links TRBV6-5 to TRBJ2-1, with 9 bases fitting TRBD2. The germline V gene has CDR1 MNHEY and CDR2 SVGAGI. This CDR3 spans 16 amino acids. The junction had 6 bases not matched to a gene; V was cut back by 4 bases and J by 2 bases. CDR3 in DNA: TGTGCCAGCAGTTCACGGACTAGCGTGGCCTACAATGAGCAGTTCTTC. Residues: CASSSRTSVAYNEQFF.